This TCR beta chain was retrieved from a study of blood T cell repertoires in COVID-19. About the research overall: The United States, Italy and Spain supplied acute and convalescent COVID-19 samples. T cells, B-cell-depleted T cells, or PBMCs provided the cDNA or gDNA that served as material.

In the original workflow: Using reference gene primer amplification, nucleated cell counts were estimated. Using immunoSEQ multiplex PCR, the repertoire was profiled, and TCRdb retains in-frame clones only, with some absent. From that table come the V and J calls and clone size; the DNA was used to work out D and trimming. Counted here are more than 150,000 clones, about 86% occurring once; the ten biggest clones make up approximately 7%. This CDR3 is 15 amino acids long. Trimming pared 2 bases from V and 0 bases from J, leaving 10 bases between. The germline V gene encodes CDR1 LGHNA and CDR2 YNFKEQ.

This chain uses TRBV4-2 with TRBJ1-1; unclear D gene. The specimen was peripheral blood. The receptor comes from a man aged 50-60 years with active or convalescent COVID-19. The chain's CDR3 is CASSQTATLNTEAFF. CDR3 DNA sequence: TGTGCCAGCAGCCAAACAGCCACATTGAACACTGAAGCTTTCTTT.